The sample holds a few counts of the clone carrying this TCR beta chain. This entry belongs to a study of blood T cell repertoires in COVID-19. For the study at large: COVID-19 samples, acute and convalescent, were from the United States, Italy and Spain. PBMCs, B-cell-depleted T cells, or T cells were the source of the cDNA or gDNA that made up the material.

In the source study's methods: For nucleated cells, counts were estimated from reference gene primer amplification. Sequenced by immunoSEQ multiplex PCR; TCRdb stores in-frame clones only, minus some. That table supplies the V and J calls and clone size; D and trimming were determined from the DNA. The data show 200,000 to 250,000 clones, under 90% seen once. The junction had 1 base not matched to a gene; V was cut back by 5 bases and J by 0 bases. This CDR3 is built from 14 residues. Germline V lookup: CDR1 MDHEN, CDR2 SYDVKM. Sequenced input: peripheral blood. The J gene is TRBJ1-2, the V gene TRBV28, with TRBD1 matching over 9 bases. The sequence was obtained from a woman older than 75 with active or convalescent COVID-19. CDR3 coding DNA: TGTGCCAGCAGTACAGGGGGCCCTAACTATGGCTACACCTTC. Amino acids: CASSTGGPNYGYTF.